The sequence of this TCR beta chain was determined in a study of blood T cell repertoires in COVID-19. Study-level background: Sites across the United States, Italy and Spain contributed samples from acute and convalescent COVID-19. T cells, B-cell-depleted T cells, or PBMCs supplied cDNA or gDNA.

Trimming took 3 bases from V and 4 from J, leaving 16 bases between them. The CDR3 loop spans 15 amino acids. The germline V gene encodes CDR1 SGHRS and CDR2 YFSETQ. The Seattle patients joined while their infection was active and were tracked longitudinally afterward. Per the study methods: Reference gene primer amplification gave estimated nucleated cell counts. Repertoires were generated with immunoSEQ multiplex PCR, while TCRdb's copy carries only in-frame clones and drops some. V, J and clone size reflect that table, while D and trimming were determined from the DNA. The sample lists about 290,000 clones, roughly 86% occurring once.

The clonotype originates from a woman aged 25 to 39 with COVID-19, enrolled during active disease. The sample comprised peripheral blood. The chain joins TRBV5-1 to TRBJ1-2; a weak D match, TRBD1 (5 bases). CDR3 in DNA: TGCGCCAGCAGCTGGGTCGGGGGGTCCCGCTATGGCTACACCTTC. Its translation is CASSWVGGSRYGYTF.